This T cell receptor (beta chain) originates from a study of cytomegalovirus exposure and HLA in healthy donors. With regard to this clone: Its antigen remains unidentified.

The V and J ends lost 5 bases and 1 base, in that order; junction bases with no gene match: 2. Germline loops: CDR1 LNHNV, CDR2 YYDKDF (reference sequence). The CDR3 is made up of 16 amino acids. Whole-study findings and limits: Reportedly, cytomegalovirus status was diagnosed with high sensitivity and specificity. When analyzed later, the rates of TCR association showed variation by HLA locus, with DRB1 the most and HLA-C the fewest.

The study sampled nominally healthy donors, though unrecorded immune exposures were likely. 60 Vbeta and 13 Jbeta primers were used in PCR. TCRdb's copy holds only in-frame clones and misses some; the assay was immunoSEQ multiplex PCR. The data hold about 110,000 clones, with about two thirds observed a single time. This chain uses TRBV15 with TRBJ2-2, with 12 bases identical to TRBD2. The material sequenced was PBMCs. This receptor was taken from a female donor in good health and CMV-seronegative. CDR3 coding DNA: TGTGCCACCAGCCCGACTAGCGGGGGGAACACCGGGGAGCTGTTTTTT. It encodes CATSPTSGGNTGELFF. The full variable domain, rest sourced from reference TRBV15 and TRBJ2-2, is DAMVIQNPRYQVTQFGKPVTLSCSQTLNHNVMYWYQQKSSQAPKLLFHYYDKDFNNEADTPDNFQSRRPNTSFCFLDIRSPGLGDTAMYLCATSPTSGGNTGELFFGEGSRLTVL.